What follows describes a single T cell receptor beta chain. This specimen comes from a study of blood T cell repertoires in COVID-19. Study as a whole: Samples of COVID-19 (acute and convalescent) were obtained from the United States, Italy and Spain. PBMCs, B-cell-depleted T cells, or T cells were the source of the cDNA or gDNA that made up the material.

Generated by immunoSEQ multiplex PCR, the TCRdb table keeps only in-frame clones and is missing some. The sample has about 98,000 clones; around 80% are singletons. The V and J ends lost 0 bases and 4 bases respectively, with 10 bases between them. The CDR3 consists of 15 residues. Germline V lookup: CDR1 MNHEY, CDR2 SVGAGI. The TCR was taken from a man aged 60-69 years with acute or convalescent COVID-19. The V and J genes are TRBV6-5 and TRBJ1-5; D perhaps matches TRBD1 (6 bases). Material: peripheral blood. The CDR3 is CASSYSRQGNQPQHF. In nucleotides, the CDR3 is TGTGCCAGCAGTTACTCGAGGCAGGGGAATCAGCCCCAGCATTTT.